A selection of T cell receptor beta chains follows, all from one sample in a study of T cells after yellow fever vaccination. One entry per CDR3 protein results from TCRdb running MiXCR on the 5' RACE reads. The sample lists hundreds of thousands of distinct CDR3 sequences; 9% to 15% were seen once. Sequences were derived from PBMCs, sampled on the day of the yellow fever booster vaccination. The receptors originated from a man between 25 and 39 years old who received the YFV17D yellow fever vaccine. Each CDR3 is given with its conserved first and last residue. The D gene is left open where the match is weak. Clone size, where shown, is once, few, many, or a class for clones that have expanded.

j_call | clone_size | d_call | v_call | cdr3_nt | cdr3_aa
TRBJ2-7 | NA | TRBD2 | TRBV6-5 | TGTGCCAGCAGTTACTCGAGACTAGCGGGAGTTTACGAGCAGTACTTC | CASSYSRLAGVYEQYF
TRBJ2-7 | few | TRBD2 | TRBV11-1 | TGTGCCAGCAGCCCTGCCCCCCTGCCGACTAGCGGCGTGTTCGAGCAGTACTTC | CASSPAPLPTSGVFEQYF
TRBJ1-6 | NA | NA | TRBV7-2 | TGTGCCAGCAGCTTAGACGCTCGACCCCTCCACTTT | CASSLDARPLHF
TRBJ2-1 | NA | TRBD2 | TRBV4-3 | TGCGCCAGCAGCCAAGATGTACTAGCGGGAACTACCTACAATGAGCAGTTCTTC | CASSQDVLAGTTYNEQFF
TRBJ1-6 | NA | TRBD1 | TRBV10-3 | TGTGCCATCAGTGAGTCCCCGACAGGGAATAATTCACCCCTCCACTTT | CAISESPTGNNSPLHF
TRBJ2-3 | NA | TRBD2 | TRBV20-1 | TGCAGTGCAAGTACCGGGACTAGCGGGAGGGATACGCAGTATTTT | CSASTGTSGRDTQYF
TRBJ2-3 | few | TRBD2 | TRBV30 | TGTGCCTGGAGCCGGACTAGCGCCACAGATACGCAGTATTTT | CAWSRTSATDTQYF
TRBJ2-3 | once | NA | TRBV20-1 | TGCAGTGCTAGTGTCGGACCAGATACGCAGTATTTT | CSASVGPDTQYF
TRBJ2-1 | few | NA | TRBV28 | TGTGCCAGCAGTTTTTCTGGGATGATGGGATCCAATGAGCAGTTCTTC | CASSFSGMMGSNEQFF
TRBJ1-5 | few | NA | TRBV12-3/TRBV12-4 | TGTGCCAGCAGTTTCTCACAGGGTCCTAGCAATCAGCCCCAGCATTTT | CASSFSQGPSNQPQHF
TRBJ2-3 | few | TRBD1 | TRBV27 | TGTGCCAGCAGTTCACAGGGGGCGGCGATAGCAGATACGCAGTATTTT | CASSSQGAAIADTQYF
TRBJ2-5 | few | TRBD1 | TRBV6-1 | TGTGCCAGCAACCGGGACAGGGTTTCAGAGACCCAGTACTTC | CASNRDRVSETQYF
TRBJ2-3 | NA | NA | TRBV29-1 | TGCAGCGTTGACCACAGCACAGATACGCAGTATTTT | CSVDHSTDTQYF
TRBJ1-2 | NA | TRBD1 | TRBV29-1 | TGCAGCGTTAGGACAGGGGGCGCCTATGGCTACACCTTC | CSVRTGGAYGYTF
TRBJ2-2 | NA | NA | TRBV19 | TGTGCCAGCGTCAAAGGGGGGGGCCGCACCGGGGAGCTGTTTTTT | CASVKGGGRTGELFF
TRBJ2-2 | few | NA | TRBV5-1 | TGCGCCAGCAGCTTGTTGAGGAAAGGAGGCACCGGGGAGCTGTTTTTT | CASSLLRKGGTGELFF
TRBJ2-3 | few | TRBD2 | TRBV5-4 | TGTGCCAGCAGCTTGGGACTAGCGGGAGCCCCAGATACGCATTATTTT | CASSLGLAGAPDTHYF
TRBJ2-7 | few | TRBD1 | TRBV4-3 | TGCGCCAGCAGCCAACAAGGACAGGGGACCTACGAGCAGTACTTC | CASSQQGQGTYEQYF
TRBJ2-3 | NA | NA | TRBV10-3 | TGTGCCATCAGTTCGGACTCGAGCGGCGATACGCAGTATTTT | CAISSDSSGDTQYF
TRBJ2-4 | NA | TRBD1 | TRBV12-3/TRBV12-4 | TGTGCCAGCAGTTTACGACAGGGTCTTAACATTCAGTACTTC | CASSLRQGLNIQYF
TRBJ2-2 | NA | NA | TRBV20-1 | TGCAGTGCTAGGGGGACCGAATACACCGGGGAGCTGTTTTTT | CSARGTEYTGELFF
TRBJ2-6 | few | NA | TRBV29-1 | TGCAGCGTTGCCGGGTTCTCTGGGGCCAACGTCCTGACTTTC | CSVAGFSGANVLTF
TRBJ2-5 | NA | TRBD2 | TRBV12-3/TRBV12-4 | TGTGCCAGCAGCCTCCCTAGCGGGAGGGCCGAAGAGACCCAGTACTTC | CASSLPSGRAEETQYF
TRBJ1-2 | NA | TRBD1 | TRBV24-1 | TGTGCCACCAGCCCCTCGGGACAGGGGGCTTCTGGCTACACCTTC | CATSPSGQGASGYTF
TRBJ2-3 | NA | TRBD2 | TRBV20-1 | TGCAGTGCCTTACTAGCGGGAGGAGGAGATACGCAGTATTTT | CSALLAGGGDTQYF
TRBJ1-5 | few | NA | TRBV20-1 | TGCAGTGCTAGATCGGCCCAGTTCAATCAGCCCCAGCATTTT | CSARSAQFNQPQHF
TRBJ1-3 | NA | NA | TRBV27 | TGTGCCAGCAGTTTCTCCCGAGCCTCTGGAAACACCATATATTTT | CASSFSRASGNTIYF
TRBJ2-5 | NA | NA | TRBV2 | TGTGCCAGCAGTGATGAGTACATAACCCGCGGACTCGAAGAGACCCAGTACTTC | CASSDEYITRGLEETQYF
TRBJ2-1 | NA | NA | TRBV5-6 | TGTGCCAGCAGCTTTTCCGGACTGCTCTACAATGAGCAGTTCTTC | CASSFSGLLYNEQFF
TRBJ2-5 | NA | NA | TRBV20-1 | TGCAGTGCTAGAGACCCCAGGGGAGGGCCTGTGGAGACCCAGTACTTC | CSARDPRGGPVETQYF
TRBJ2-6 | many | NA | TRBV12-3/TRBV12-4 | TGTGCCAGCAACCCCTCTGGGGCCAACGTCCTGACTTTC | CASNPSGANVLTF
TRBJ2-1 | NA | NA | TRBV7-2 | TGTGCCAGCAGCCCGATATCCAGCTCCTACAATGAGCAGTTCTTC | CASSPISSSYNEQFF
TRBJ2-2 | NA | TRBD2 | TRBV10-3 | TGTGCCATCAGGGCCAGCGGGACTAGCGGGAGGATCGGAGTATCCACCGGGGAGCTGTTTTTT | CAIRASGTSGRIGVSTGELFF
TRBJ2-7 | NA | NA | TRBV7-2 | TGTGCCAGCGCGTCGCGGAGCTCCTACGAGCAGTACTTC | CASASRSSYEQYF
TRBJ2-1 | NA | TRBD1 | TRBV20-1 | TGCAGTGCCCGACAGGGAATGATGAATGAGCAGTTCTTC | CSARQGMMNEQFF
TRBJ1-2 | NA | NA | TRBV5-1 | TGCGCCAGCAGCTTGGGCGACGGCTTGTCTGGCTACACCTTC | CASSLGDGLSGYTF
TRBJ2-5 | NA | NA | TRBV6-2/TRBV6-3 | TGTGCCAGCAGTTACTCGATGGGGGACCAAGAGACCCAGTACTTC | CASSYSMGDQETQYF
TRBJ2-2 | few | TRBD2 | TRBV27 | TGTGCCAGCAAAGTTGGGGTTACGGGACTAGCGTCCGGGGAGCTGTTTTTT | CASKVGVTGLASGELFF
TRBJ2-1 | many | TRBD1 | TRBV20-1 | TGCAGTGGGGAAGGGGGCAGGAATGAGCAGTTCTTC | CSGEGGRNEQFF
TRBJ2-3 | few | NA | TRBV14 | TGTGCCAGGGCAAGCGGGAGCACAGATACGCAGTATTTT | CARASGSTDTQYF
TRBJ2-1 | few | NA | TRBV11-2 | TGTGCCAGCAGCTTAGATGGGATAGCGACACTATACAATGAGCAGTTCTTC | CASSLDGIATLYNEQFF
TRBJ2-7 | few | NA | TRBV10-3 | TGTGCCATCAGACTCGACTCGAGAAGCTCCTACGAGCAGTACTTC | CAIRLDSRSSYEQYF
TRBJ1-5 | NA | NA | TRBV28 | TGTGCCAGCAGTTGGGCCGATCAGCCCCAGCATTTT | CASSWADQPQHF
TRBJ1-6 | many | TRBD1 | TRBV5-1 | TGCGCCAGCAGCTTGGGGGGGACAGGCTATAATTCACCCCTCCACTTT | CASSLGGTGYNSPLHF
TRBJ2-2 | NA | NA | TRBV7-3 | TGTGCCAGCAGCTCCGCCTCAACCGGGGAGCTGTTTTTT | CASSSASTGELFF
TRBJ2-7 | once | TRBD2 | TRBV19 | TGTGCCAGTAGTGTCTCCCCGGGACTACCGTCGAAGGAGCAGTACTTC | CASSVSPGLPSKEQYF
TRBJ2-1 | NA | TRBD2 | TRBV11-3 | TGTGCCAGCAGCTTAGGCCCTAGCGGGAGGGGTTACAATGAGCAGTTCTTC | CASSLGPSGRGYNEQFF
TRBJ2-5 | few | TRBD2 | TRBV30 | TGTGCCTGGAATGCGGGAGCCGCGGAGACCCAGTACTTC | CAWNAGAAETQYF
TRBJ2-2 | many | NA | TRBV30 | TGTGCCTGGCGACGGACGAACACCGGGGAGCTGTTTTTT | CAWRRTNTGELFF
TRBJ2-7 | few | TRBD2 | TRBV7-8 | TGTGCCAGCAGCTTAGTGTACACTAGCGGGAGCCCCTACGAGCAGTACTTC | CASSLVYTSGSPYEQYF